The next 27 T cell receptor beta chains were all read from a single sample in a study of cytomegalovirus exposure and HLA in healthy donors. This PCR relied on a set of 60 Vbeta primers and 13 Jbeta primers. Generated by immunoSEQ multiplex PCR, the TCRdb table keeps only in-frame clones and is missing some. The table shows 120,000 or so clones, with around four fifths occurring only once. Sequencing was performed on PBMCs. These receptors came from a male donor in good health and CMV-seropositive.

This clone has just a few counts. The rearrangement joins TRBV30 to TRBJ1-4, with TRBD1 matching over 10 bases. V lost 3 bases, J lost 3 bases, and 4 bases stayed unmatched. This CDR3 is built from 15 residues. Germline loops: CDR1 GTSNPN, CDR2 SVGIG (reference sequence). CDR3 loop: CAWRGQGTPNEKLFF. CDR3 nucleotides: TGTGCCTGGAGGGGACAGGGGACTCCTAATGAAAAACTGTTTTTT.

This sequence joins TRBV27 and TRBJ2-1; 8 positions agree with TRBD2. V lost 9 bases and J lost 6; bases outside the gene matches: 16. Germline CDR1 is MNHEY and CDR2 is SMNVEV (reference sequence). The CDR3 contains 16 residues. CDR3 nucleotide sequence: TGTGCCAGTGTCTCCAAGCGGGAGTTAGCTCTCAATGAGCAGTTCTTC. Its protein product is CASVSKRELALNEQFF.

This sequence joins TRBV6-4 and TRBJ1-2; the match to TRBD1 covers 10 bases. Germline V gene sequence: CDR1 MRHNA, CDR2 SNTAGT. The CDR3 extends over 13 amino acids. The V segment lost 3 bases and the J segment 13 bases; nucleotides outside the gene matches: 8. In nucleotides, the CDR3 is TGTGCCAGCAGTGAGAATCGACAGGGGGCTGTCACCTTC. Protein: CASSENRQGAVTF.

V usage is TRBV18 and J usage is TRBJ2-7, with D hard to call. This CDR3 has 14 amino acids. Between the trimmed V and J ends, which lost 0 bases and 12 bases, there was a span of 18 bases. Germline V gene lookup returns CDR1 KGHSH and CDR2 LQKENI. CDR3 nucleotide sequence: TGTGCCAGCTCACCACCCCCCAGTTCCCTCCTCAGGTACTTC. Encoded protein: CASSPPPSSLLRYF. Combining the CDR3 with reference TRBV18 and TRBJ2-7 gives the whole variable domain NAGVMQNPRHLVRRRGQEARLRCSPMKGHSHVYWYRQLPEEGLKFMVYLQKENIIDESGMPKERFSAEFPKEGPSILRIQQVVRGDSAAYFCASSPPPSSLLRYFGPGTRLTVT.

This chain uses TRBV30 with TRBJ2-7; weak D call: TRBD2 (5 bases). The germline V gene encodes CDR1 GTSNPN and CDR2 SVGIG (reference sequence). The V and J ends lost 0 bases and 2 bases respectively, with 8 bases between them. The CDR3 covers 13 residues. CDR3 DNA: TGTGCCTGGAGTGTGGGGAGTACCTACGAGCAGTACTTC. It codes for CAWSVGSTYEQYF.

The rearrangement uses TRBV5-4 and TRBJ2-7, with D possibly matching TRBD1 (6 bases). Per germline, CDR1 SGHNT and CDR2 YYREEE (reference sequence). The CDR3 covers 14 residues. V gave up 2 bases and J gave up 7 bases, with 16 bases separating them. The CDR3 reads CASSLEAGVGEQYF. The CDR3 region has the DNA TGTGCCAGCAGCTTAGAGGCAGGGGTCGGAGAGCAGTACTTC. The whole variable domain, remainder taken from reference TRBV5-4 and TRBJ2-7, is ETGVTQSPTHLIKTRGQQVTLRCSSQSGHNTVSWYQQALGQGPQFIFQYYREEENGRGNFPPRFSGLQFPNYSSELNVNALELDDSALYLCASSLEAGVGEQYFGPGTRLTVT.

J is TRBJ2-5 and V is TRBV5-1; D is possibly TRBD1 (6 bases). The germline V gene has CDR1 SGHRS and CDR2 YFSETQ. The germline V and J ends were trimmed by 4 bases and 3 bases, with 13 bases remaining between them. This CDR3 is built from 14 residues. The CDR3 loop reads CASSGLQGEETQYF. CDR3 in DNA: TGCGCCAGCAGCGGGTTACAGGGAGAAGAGACCCAGTACTTC. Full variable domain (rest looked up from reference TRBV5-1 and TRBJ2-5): KAGVTQTPRYLIKTRGQQVTLSCSPISGHRSVSWYQQTPGQGLQFLFEYFSETQRNKGNFPGRFSGRQFSNSRSEMNVSTLELGDSALYLCASSGLQGEETQYFGPGTRLLVL.

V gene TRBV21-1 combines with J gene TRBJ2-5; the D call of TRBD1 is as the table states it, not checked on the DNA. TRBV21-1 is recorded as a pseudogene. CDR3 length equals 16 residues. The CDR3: CASSKADRTGVRTQYF. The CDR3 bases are TGTGCCAGCAGCAAAGCAGACCGGACAGGGGTAAGGACCCAGTACTTC.

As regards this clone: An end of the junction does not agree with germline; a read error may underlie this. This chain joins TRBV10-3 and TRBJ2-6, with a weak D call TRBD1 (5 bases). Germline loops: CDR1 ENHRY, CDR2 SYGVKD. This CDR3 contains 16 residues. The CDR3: CAISGQLATGANGLTF. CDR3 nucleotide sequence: TGTGCCATCAGTGGGCAGCTGGCAACTGGGGCCAACGGCCTGACTTTC.

CDR3 bases: TGCGCCAGCAGCTTGGAGAGCGGGGACTATGGCTACACCTTC. Its translation is CASSLESGDYGYTF. The V call is TRBV5-1, the J call TRBJ1-2; no clear D. Germline V gives CDR1 SGHRS, CDR2 YFSETQ. The CDR3 extends over 14 amino acids. V gave up 0 bases and J gave up 3 bases, with 9 bases separating them.

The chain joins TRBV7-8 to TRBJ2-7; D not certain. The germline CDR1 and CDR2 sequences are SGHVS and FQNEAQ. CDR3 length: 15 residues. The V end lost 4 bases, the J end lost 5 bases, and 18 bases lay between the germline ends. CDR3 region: CASSSLIRSVHEQYF. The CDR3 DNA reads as TGTGCCAGCAGCTCCTTGATTCGGAGTGTCCACGAGCAGTACTTC.

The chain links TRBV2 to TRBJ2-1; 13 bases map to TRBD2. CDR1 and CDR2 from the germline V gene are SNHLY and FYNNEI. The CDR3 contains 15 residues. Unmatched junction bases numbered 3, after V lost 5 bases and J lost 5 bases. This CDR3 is CASSTGTSGNNEQFF. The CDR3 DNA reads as TGTGCCAGCAGTACCGGGACTAGCGGGAACAATGAGCAGTTCTTC.

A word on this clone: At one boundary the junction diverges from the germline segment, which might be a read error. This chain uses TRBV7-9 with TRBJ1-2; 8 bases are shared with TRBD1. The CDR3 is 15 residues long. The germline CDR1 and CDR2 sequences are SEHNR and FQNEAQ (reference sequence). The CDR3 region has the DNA TGTTCCAGCAGCTTTCCTGCCAGGGGGCAGCGTGGCTACACCTTC. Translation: CSSSFPARGQRGYTF.

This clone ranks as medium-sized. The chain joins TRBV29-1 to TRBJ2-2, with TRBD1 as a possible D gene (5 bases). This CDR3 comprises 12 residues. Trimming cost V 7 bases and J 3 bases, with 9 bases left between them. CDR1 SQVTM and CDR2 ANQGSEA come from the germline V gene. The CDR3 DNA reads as TGCAGCGCCAAAGGGGACACCGGGGAGCTGTTTTTT. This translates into CSAKGDTGELFF.

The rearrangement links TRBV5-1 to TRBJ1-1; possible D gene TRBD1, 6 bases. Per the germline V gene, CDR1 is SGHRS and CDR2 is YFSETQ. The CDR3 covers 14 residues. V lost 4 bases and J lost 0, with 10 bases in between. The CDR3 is CASSGTGLNTEAFF. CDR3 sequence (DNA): TGCGCCAGCAGCGGAACAGGGCTGAACACTGAAGCTTTCTTT.

CDR3 DNA sequence: TGTGCCAGCAGCCTCCTGGGAGGAATCACAGATACGCAGTATTTT. Protein product: CASSLLGGITDTQYF. The gene calls are TRBV7-3 and TRBJ2-3; D is perhaps TRBD2 (6 bases). Trimming took 5 bases from V and 2 from J, leaving 14 bases between them. CDR1 SGHTA and CDR2 FQGTGA come from the germline V gene. This CDR3 spans 15 amino acids.

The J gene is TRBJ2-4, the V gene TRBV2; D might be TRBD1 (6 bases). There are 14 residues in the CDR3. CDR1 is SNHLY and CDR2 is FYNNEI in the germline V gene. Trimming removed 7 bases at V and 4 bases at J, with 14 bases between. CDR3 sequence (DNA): TGTGCCAGCAATTCCTTTCAGGGGAAAAACATTCAGTACTTC. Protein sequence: CASNSFQGKNIQYF. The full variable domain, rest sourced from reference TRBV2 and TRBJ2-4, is EPEVTQTPSHQVTQMGQEVILRCVPISNHLYFYWYRQILGQKVEFLVSFYNNEISEKSEIFDDQFSVERPDGSNFTLKIRSTKLEDSAMYFCASNSFQGKNIQYFGAGTRLSVL.

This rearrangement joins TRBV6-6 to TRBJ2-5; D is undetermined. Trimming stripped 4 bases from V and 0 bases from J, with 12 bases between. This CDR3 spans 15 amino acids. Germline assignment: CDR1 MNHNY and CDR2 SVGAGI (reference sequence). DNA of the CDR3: TGTGCCAGCAGTTCAGCGCCTCAGTACCAAGAGACCCAGTACTTC. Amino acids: CASSSAPQYQETQYF.

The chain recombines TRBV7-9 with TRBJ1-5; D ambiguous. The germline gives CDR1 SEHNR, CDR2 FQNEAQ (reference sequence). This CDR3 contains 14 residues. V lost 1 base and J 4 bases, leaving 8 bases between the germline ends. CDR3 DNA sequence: TGTGCCAGCAGCTTAGGTCCGGGGAATCAGCCCCAGCATTTT. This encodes CASSLGPGNQPQHF.

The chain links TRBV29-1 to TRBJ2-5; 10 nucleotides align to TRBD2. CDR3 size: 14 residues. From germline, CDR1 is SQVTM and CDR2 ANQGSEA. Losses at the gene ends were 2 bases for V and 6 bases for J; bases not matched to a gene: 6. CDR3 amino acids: CSVEPSGSWKTQYF. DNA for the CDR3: TGCAGCGTTGAACCTAGCGGGAGCTGGAAGACCCAGTACTTC.

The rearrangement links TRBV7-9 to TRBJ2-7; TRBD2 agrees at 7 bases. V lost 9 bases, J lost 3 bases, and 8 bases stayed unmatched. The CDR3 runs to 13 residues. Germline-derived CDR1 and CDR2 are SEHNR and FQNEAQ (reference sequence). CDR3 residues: CASRSGNIYEQYF. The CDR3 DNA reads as TGTGCCAGTAGAAGCGGGAACATCTACGAGCAGTACTTC.

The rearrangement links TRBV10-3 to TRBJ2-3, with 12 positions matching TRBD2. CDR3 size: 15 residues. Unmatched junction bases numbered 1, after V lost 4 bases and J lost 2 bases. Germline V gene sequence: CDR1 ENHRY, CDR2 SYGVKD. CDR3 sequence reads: CAISGLAGATDTQYF. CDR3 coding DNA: TGTGCCATCAGTGGACTAGCGGGAGCCACAGATACGCAGTATTTT.

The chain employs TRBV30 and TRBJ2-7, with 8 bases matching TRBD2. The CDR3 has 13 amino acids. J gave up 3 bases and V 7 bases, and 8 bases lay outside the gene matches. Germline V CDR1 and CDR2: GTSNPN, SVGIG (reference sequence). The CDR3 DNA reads TGTGCCTTTACGGGACTAGACAACTACGAGCAGTACTTC. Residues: CAFTGLDNYEQYF.

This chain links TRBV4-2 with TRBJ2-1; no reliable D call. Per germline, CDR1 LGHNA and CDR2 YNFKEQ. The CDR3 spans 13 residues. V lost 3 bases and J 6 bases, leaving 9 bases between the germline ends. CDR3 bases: TGTGCCAGCAGCCATCACGCGGCCAATGAGCAGTTCTTC. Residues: CASSHHAANEQFF.

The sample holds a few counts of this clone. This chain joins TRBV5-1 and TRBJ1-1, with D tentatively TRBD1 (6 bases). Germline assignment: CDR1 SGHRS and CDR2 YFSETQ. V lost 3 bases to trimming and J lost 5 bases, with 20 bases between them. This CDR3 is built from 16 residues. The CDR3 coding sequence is TGCGCCAGCAGCTCCGTCCCCGCAGGGGACGGTACTGAAGCTTTCTTT. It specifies CASSSVPAGDGTEAFF.

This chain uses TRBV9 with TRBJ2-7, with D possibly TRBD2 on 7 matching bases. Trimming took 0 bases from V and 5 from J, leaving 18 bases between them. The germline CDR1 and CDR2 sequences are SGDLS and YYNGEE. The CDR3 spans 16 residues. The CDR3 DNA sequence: TGTGCCAGCAGCGTAGGGGGGCTGGGGGGGTTAGACGAGCAGTACTTC. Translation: CASSVGGLGGLDEQYF.

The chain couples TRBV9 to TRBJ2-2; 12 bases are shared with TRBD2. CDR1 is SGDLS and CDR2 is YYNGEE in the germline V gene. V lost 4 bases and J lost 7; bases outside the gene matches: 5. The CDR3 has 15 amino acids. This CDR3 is CASSRLAGAVGELFF. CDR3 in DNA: TGTGCCAGCAGCAGACTAGCGGGAGCTGTCGGGGAGCTGTTTTTT.